The clone carrying this TCR beta chain was seen a handful of times. Its antigen is undetermined. The record originates from a study of vaccination and CD4 T cells after COVID-19. As for the study in general: SARS-CoV-2 PCR on nasal swabs had been positive for the convalescent patients; several were mild and one was severe.

Noted treatment: approximately nine-day PBMC culture with coronavirus spike peptide pools or control peptides (ViraFEST assay). CDR3 length: 14 residues. The V gene lost 3 bases and the J gene lost 2 bases, with 14 bases spanning the gap. Germline V gene lookup returns CDR1 DFQATT and CDR2 SNEGSKA (reference sequence). Researchers used the Oncomine TCR Beta short-read assay to sequence DNA from cultured CD4+ T cells. Each CDR3 protein gets one entry after TCRdb re-called the PCR reads with MiXCR. This sample has about 21,000 distinct CDR3 sequences; 44% occur once, and the top ten carry roughly 27%. The clonotype comes from a human donor who had recovered from COVID-19. The specimen comprised CD4+ T cells from blood, cultured in vitro, sampled before SARS-CoV-2 vaccination. The rearrangement joins TRBV20-1 to TRBJ2-7; no definite D call. The DNA for the CDR3 is TGCAGTGCTAGTGCGTCCGCAGATGCCTACGAGCAGTACTTC. This encodes CSASASADAYEQYF.